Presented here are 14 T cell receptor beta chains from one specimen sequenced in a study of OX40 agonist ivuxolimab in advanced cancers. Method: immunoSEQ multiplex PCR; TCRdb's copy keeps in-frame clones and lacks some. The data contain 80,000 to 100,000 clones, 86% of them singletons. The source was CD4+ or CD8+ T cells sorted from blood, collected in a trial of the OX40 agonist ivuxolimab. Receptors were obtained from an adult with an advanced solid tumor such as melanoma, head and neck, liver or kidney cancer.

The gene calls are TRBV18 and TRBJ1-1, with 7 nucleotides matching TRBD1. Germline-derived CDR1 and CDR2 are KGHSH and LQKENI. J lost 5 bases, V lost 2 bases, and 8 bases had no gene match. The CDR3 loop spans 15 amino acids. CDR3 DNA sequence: TGTGCCAGCTCACCATTGAGACAGGGTGAGACTGAAGCTTTCTTT. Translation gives CASSPLRQGETEAFF.

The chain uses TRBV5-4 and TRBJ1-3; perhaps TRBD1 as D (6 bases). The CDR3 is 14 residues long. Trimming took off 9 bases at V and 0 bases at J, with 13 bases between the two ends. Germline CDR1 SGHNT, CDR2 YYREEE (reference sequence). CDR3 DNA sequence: TGTGCCACCAAGGGGGTTCTCTCTGGAAACACCATATATTTT. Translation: CATKGVLSGNTIYF.

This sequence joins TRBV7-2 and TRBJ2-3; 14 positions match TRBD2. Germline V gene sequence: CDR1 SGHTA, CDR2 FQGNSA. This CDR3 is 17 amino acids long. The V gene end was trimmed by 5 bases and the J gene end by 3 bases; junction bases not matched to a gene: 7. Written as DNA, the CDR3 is TGTGCCAGCAGCCCGAGGTGGACTAGCGGGAGGACAGATACGCAGTATTTT. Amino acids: CASSPRWTSGRTDTQYF.

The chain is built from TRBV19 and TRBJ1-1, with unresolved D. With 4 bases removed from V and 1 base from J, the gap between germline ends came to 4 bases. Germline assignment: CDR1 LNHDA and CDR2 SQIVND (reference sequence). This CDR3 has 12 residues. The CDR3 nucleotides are TGTGCCAGTAGTAGCTCGAACACTGAAGCTTTCTTT. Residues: CASSSSNTEAFF.

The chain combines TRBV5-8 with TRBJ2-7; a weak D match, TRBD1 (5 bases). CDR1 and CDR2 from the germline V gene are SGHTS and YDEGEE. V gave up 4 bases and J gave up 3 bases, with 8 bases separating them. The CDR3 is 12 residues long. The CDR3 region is CASSSTGYEQYF. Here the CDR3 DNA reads TGTGCCAGCAGCAGTACAGGCTACGAGCAGTACTTC.

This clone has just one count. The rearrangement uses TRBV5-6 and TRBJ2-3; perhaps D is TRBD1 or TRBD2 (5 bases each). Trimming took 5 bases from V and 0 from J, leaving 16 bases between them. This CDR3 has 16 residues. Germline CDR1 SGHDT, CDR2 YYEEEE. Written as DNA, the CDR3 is TGTGCCAGCAGTCGAGCAAGGGGAGAGAGCACAGATACGCAGTATTTT. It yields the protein CASSRARGESTDTQYF. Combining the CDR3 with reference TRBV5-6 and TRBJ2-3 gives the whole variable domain DAGVTQSPTHLIKTRGQQVTLRCSPKSGHDTVSWYQQALGQGPQFIFQYYEEEERQRGNFPDRFSGHQFPNYSSELNVNALLLGDSALYLCASSRARGESTDTQYFGPGTRLTVL.

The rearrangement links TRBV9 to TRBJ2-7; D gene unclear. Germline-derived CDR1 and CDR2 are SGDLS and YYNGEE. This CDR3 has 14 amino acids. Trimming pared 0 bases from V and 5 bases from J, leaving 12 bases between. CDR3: CASSVALGSHEQYF. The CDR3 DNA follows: TGTGCCAGCAGCGTAGCTCTGGGCAGCCACGAGCAGTACTTC.

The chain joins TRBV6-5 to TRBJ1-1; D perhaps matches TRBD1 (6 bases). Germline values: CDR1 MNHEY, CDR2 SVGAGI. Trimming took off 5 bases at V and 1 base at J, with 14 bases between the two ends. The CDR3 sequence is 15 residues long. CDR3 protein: CASSQDSSSNTEAFF. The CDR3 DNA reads TGTGCCAGCAGTCAGGACAGCTCCTCGAACACTGAAGCTTTCTTT.

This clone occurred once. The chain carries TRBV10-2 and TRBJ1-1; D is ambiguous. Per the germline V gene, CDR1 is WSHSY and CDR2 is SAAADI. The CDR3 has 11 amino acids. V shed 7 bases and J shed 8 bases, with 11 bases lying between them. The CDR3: CASTEVGEAFF. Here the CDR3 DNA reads TGCGCCAGCACGGAGGTAGGGGAAGCTTTCTTT.

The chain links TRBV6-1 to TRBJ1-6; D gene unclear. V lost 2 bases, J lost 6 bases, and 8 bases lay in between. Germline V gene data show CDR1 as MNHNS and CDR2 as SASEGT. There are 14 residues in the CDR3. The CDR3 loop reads CASSESLGNSPLHF. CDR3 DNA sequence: TGTGCCAGCAGTGAATCTCTCGGTAATTCACCCCTCCACTTT.

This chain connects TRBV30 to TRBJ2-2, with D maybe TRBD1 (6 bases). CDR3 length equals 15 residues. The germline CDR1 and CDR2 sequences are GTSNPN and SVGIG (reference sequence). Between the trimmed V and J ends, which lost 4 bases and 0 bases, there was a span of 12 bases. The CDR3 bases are TGTGCCTGGAAAAAACCAGGGGCGAACACCGGGGAGCTGTTTTTT. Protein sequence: CAWKKPGANTGELFF.

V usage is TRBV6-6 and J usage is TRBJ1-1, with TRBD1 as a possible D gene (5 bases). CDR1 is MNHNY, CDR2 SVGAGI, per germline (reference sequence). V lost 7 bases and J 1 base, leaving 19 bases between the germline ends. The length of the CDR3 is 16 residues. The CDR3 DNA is TGTGCCAGCAACCAAAAAGGGGTGAGTGGGAACACTGAAGCTTTCTTT. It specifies CASNQKGVSGNTEAFF.

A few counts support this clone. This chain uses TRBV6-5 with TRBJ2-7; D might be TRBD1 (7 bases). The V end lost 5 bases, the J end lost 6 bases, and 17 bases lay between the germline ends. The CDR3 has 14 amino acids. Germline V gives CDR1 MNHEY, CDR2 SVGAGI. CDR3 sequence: CASSPRGGGREQYF. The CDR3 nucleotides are TGTGCCAGCAGTCCCCGCGGAGGGGGCCGCGAGCAGTACTTC.

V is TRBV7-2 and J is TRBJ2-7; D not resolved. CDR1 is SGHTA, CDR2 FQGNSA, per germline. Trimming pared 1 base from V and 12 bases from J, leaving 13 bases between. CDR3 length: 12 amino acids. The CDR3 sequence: CASSLGRYRTYF. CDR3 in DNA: TGTGCCAGCAGCTTAGGGCGCTATAGGACGTACTTC.